This T cell receptor beta chain was sequenced for a study of blood T cell repertoires in COVID-19. Whole-study context: Samples representing acute and convalescent COVID-19 were sourced from the United States, Italy and Spain.

The CDR3 is made up of 14 amino acids. With 8 bases removed from V and 10 bases from J, the gap between germline ends came to 20 bases. The germline gives CDR1 KGHSH, CDR2 LQKENI. TCRdb's table, derived via immunoSEQ multiplex PCR, lists solely in-frame clones and lacks some. The sample yields 360,000 or so clones, roughly nine tenths seen once. The study assigned cohorts using participant-reported clinical history. The clonotype originates from a woman in her twenties or thirties who had recovered from COVID-19. The chain is built from TRBV18 and TRBJ1-4; D not resolved. What was sequenced was PBMCs or T cells enriched from blood (not recorded which). The CDR3 DNA reads TGTGCCAGCGGAACTTCCTTGCCGGGGAGAAAACTGTTTTTT. It is translated as CASGTSLPGRKLFF.